This TCR beta chain was captured by sequencing in a study of Ad26.COV2.S vaccination and SARS-CoV-2 variants. Study-level background: Doses of Ad26.COV2.S were injected into muscle once or twice, 56 days apart. General study results and limits: Researchers reported similar non-spike TCR breadth in vaccine and placebo recipients. Possibly, TCR breadth and depth analyses underestimated total T cell responses.

The treatment: around 19 received Ad26.COV2.S at low or high dose, single or two shots; several received placebo; per-sample allocation not given. Sampling was performed 63 days after the first vaccine or placebo injection. The administered vaccine (an Ad26 vector) expressed Wuhan-strain SARS-CoV-2 spike. The CDR3 has 14 residues. Germline values: CDR1 SGHTA, CDR2 FQGNSA. V lost 5 bases, J lost 3 bases, and 13 bases lay in between. About this clone itself: Its target is not known.

Profiling relied on immunoSEQ multiplex PCR, and the TCRdb table lists in-frame clones only, not all of them. Among around 270,000 clones listed, approximately 88% were seen once. This clonotype originated in a person aged 18 to 59 who received the Ad26.COV2.S COVID-19 vaccine or a placebo. Specimen: peripheral blood, collected in a trial of Ad26.COV2.S vaccine versus placebo. The chain carries TRBV7-2 and TRBJ2-5; D not certain. The DNA for the CDR3 is TGTGCCAGCAGCCCCCGCGATAGGGAAGAGACCCAGTACTTC. As protein: CASSPRDREETQYF.